The sequence of this TCR beta chain was determined in a study of T-cell reconstitution after alpha-beta-depleted transplantation in children. V gave up 6 bases and J gave up 4 bases, with 16 bases separating them. Germline lookup yields CDR1 SQVTM and CDR2 ANQGSEA. This CDR3 has 14 amino acids. Study-wide points: Surviving recipient T cells and intrathymic progenitors accounted for some patients' high TCRbeta diversity at day 60. In patients about two months after transplant, alpha-beta T cells reportedly arose from several hundred expanded graft clones.

The TCRbeta library was prepared with unique molecular identifiers. Each CDR3 protein is one row after TCRdb ran MiXCR on the PCR reads. The sample has about 610,000 distinct CDR3 sequences, roughly 27% seen once. This clonotype has more than one count but fewer than ten. As yet, its antigen is unknown. This sample comprised PBMCs, obtained before TCRalphabeta/CD19-depleted stem cell transplant. The chain carries TRBV29-1 and TRBJ2-1; tentatively, D is TRBD2 (5 bases). This TCR came from a boy younger than two with Wiskott-Aldrich syndrome, due to receive a stem cell transplant. The CDR3 DNA follows: TGCAGCGTGGGCGGGTGGGCCCTTTACAATGAGCAGTTCTTC. It specifies CSVGGWALYNEQFF.